A single sample is the source of the 21 T cell receptor beta chains below, sequenced in a study of CD8 T cells in Susac syndrome. Reverse transcription of about 0.5 to 1 ug RNA used random hexamers. TCRdb re-derived calls from the immunoSEQ multiplex PCR reads in MiXCR, one entry per CDR3 protein. The sample includes over 120,000 distinct CDR3 sequences, roughly 94% of them seen just once. Input material: CD4+ T cells from PBMCs. The receptors derive from a human donor with Susac syndrome.

J is TRBJ2-5 and V is TRBV20-1; D gene ambiguous. Trimming took off 4 bases at V and 2 bases at J, with 17 bases between the two ends. Looked up from germline, CDR1 is DFQATT and CDR2 is SNEGSKA (reference sequence). The CDR3 has 15 amino acids. CDR3 residues: CSAIKQQQAQETQYF. CDR3 bases: TGCAGTGCTATAAAACAGCAGCAAGCTCAAGAGACCCAGTACTTC.

The chain links TRBV15 to TRBJ1-2; 7 nucleotides line up with TRBD1. This CDR3 region has 17 residues. Germline V gives CDR1 LNHNV, CDR2 YYDKDF (reference sequence). V shed 4 bases and J 7 bases; nucleotides not matched to a gene: 18. The CDR3 sequence is CATSTGDRGYKVAGYTF. In nucleotides, the CDR3 is TGTGCCACCAGCACCGGGGACAGAGGATACAAGGTCGCTGGCTACACCTTC. Full variable domain (outside the CDR3, taken from reference TRBV15 and TRBJ1-2): DAMVIQNPRYQVTQFGKPVTLSCSQTLNHNVMYWYQQKSSQAPKLLFHYYDKDFNNEADTPDNFQSRRPNTSFCFLDIRSPGLGDTAMYLCATSTGDRGYKVAGYTFGSGTRLTVV.

This chain joins TRBV15 and TRBJ2-5, with D possibly being TRBD1 (6 bases). Germline V gene lookup returns CDR1 LNHNV and CDR2 YYDKDF (reference sequence). The CDR3 is 15 amino acids. Trimming cost V 3 bases and J 0 bases, with 11 bases left between them. The CDR3 DNA reads TGTGCCACCAGCAGTCATAGGGGGTACCAAGAGACCCAGTACTTC. This gives the protein CATSSHRGYQETQYF.

The chain carries TRBV4-3 and TRBJ2-7; 8 positions match TRBD1. The CDR3 is made up of 13 amino acids. The germline V gene has CDR1 LGHNA and CDR2 YSLEER. The junction had 3 bases not matched to a gene; V was cut back by 1 base and J by 7 bases. The CDR3 DNA follows: TGCGCCAGCAGCCAAGCCAGGGGGCTTGAGCAGTACTTC. This sequence encodes CASSQARGLEQYF.

The V call is TRBV29-1, the J call TRBJ1-2, with TRBD1 identical over 8 bases. CDR3 length: 14 amino acids. The J segment lost 2 bases and the V segment lost 4 bases, leaving 6 bases of the junction unmatched. Germline CDR1 and CDR2: SQVTM and ANQGSEA. CDR3 nucleotide sequence: TGCAGCGTTGGGGGCAACAGGGGGAACTATGGCTACACCTTC. It codes for CSVGGNRGNYGYTF.

This clonotype was counted once. The chain joins TRBV2 to TRBJ2-1; D is possibly TRBD2 (5 bases). V lost 10 bases and J lost 12, with 7 bases in between. Germline CDR1 is SNHLY and CDR2 is FYNNEI. This CDR3 spans 8 amino acids. CDR3 DNA: TGTGCCACCGGAGGGCAGTTCTTC. Translating gives CATGGQFF. Filled out from reference TRBV2 and TRBJ2-1, the complete variable domain reads EPEVTQTPSHQVTQMGQEVILRCVPISNHLYFYWYRQILGQKVEFLVSFYNNEISEKSEIFDDQFSVERPDGSNFTLKIRSTKLEDSAMYFCATGGQFFGPGTRLTVL.

The gene calls are TRBV4-1 and TRBJ2-7; D assignment may be TRBD1 or TRBD2 (5 bases each). The CDR3 runs 11 residues. Trimming shortened V by 6 bases and J by 6 bases, and 9 bases separated the two germline ends. Germline V CDR1 and CDR2: MGHRA, YSYEKL. CDR3 amino acids: CASRGEIEQYF. In DNA form, the CDR3 reads TGCGCCAGCAGGGGGGAAATCGAGCAGTACTTC.

This clonotype was found once. The chain joins TRBV25-1 to TRBJ2-3, with 7 bases aligning to TRBD2. The CDR3 is 15 amino acids. Germline CDR1 MGHDK, CDR2 SYGVNS. J was trimmed by 1 base and V by 3 bases; bases with no gene match: 4. CDR3 in amino acids: CASSESRGGTDTQYF. The CDR3 region has the DNA TGTGCCAGCAGTGAGTCTCGGGGGGGCACAGATACGCAGTATTTT.

In this sample, this clonotype turned up once. The junction departs from germline at one end; a sequencing error may be responsible. The chain has TRBV7-9 and TRBJ2-5; TRBD2 aligns across 11 bases. Germline-derived CDR1 and CDR2 are SEHNR and FQNEAQ (reference sequence). This CDR3 is 14 amino acids long. The CDR3 loop is CASSVAGGLETQYF. For the CDR3, the DNA is TGTGCCAGCAGCGTAGCGGGGGGGCTGGAGACCCAGTACTTC.

The chain joins TRBV28 to TRBJ2-3; D is ambiguous. V gave up 1 base and J gave up 5 bases, with 4 bases separating them. The CDR3 has 12 amino acids. Germline V lookup: CDR1 MDHEN, CDR2 SYDVKM. The CDR3 loop reads CASSLLGDTQYF. DNA of the CDR3: TGTGCCAGCAGTTTATTGGGAGATACGCAGTATTTT.

This clonotype was seen a single time. The V gene is TRBV11-2, the J gene TRBJ1-4, with 8 bases matching TRBD1. Germline V gene data show CDR1 as SGHAT and CDR2 as FQNNGV. V trimming: 5 bases; J trimming: 8 bases; junction bases outside the gene matches: 10. The CDR3 is made up of 15 amino acids. The CDR3 sequence is CASSPFQGALEKLFF. CDR3 sequence (DNA): TGTGCCAGCAGCCCTTTTCAGGGGGCCTTGGAAAAACTGTTTTTT.

The chain couples TRBV29-1 to TRBJ2-3, with 12 bases fitting TRBD2. From germline, CDR1 is SQVTM and CDR2 ANQGSEA. The J segment lost 6 bases and the V segment lost 1 base, leaving 5 bases of the junction unmatched. The CDR3 totals 15 residues. CDR3 amino acids: CSVEGPSGRVDTQYF. In DNA, the CDR3 is TGCAGCGTTGAAGGCCCTAGCGGGAGGGTTGATACGCAGTATTTT.

The rearrangement links TRBV10-3 to TRBJ2-1, with D maybe TRBD1 (6 bases). V gave up 11 bases and J gave up 3 bases, with 17 bases separating them. Germline CDR1 ENHRY, CDR2 SYGVKD. The CDR3 sequence is 14 residues long. CDR3 DNA sequence: TGTGCCTTAGCAGGGGAACTAAACTACAATGAGCAGTTCTTC. It yields the protein CALAGELNYNEQFF.

Only one count was recorded for this clonotype. The chain is built from TRBV28 and TRBJ2-1; 7 bases align to TRBD2. CDR1 and CDR2 (germline): MDHEN, SYDVKM. This CDR3 is built from 15 residues. The ends lost 3 bases at V and 2 bases at J; junction bases unmatched: 4. The CDR3 region has the DNA TGTGCCAGCAGTTTCGGCGGGGGAGCCTACAATGAGCAGTTCTTC. The encoded protein is CASSFGGGAYNEQFF.

The chain joins TRBV4-3 to TRBJ2-7; no clear D gene. This CDR3 region has 13 residues. The germline V and J ends were trimmed by 1 base and 3 bases, with 7 bases remaining between them. Germline values: CDR1 LGHNA, CDR2 YSLEER. The CDR3 nucleotides are TGCGCCAGCAGCCAAGCCAAGCACTACGAGCAGTACTTC. Its translation is CASSQAKHYEQYF.

The chain links TRBV30 to TRBJ2-7; tentative D call: TRBD1 (6 bases). V gave up 2 bases and J gave up 5 bases, with 13 bases separating them. The CDR3 sequence is 13 residues long. Germline V gene data show CDR1 as GTSNPN and CDR2 as SVGIG (reference sequence). The CDR3 region has the DNA TGTGCCTGGAGTCGGACAGTTTTCCACGAGCAGTACTTC. It codes for CAWSRTVFHEQYF.

V gene TRBV20-1 combines with J gene TRBJ1-5, with no clear D. The germline V gene has CDR1 DFQATT and CDR2 SNEGSKA (reference sequence). V dropped 2 bases and J dropped 6 bases, with 14 bases sitting between them. This CDR3 region has 14 residues. CDR3 sequence reads: CSARTGTGSQPQHF. Here the CDR3 DNA reads TGCAGTGCTAGAACGGGAACGGGGAGTCAGCCCCAGCATTTT.

This clonotype has just one count. This chain uses TRBV20-1 with TRBJ2-1; TRBD1 aligns across 7 bases. CDR3 length: 13 residues. Germline trimming cut 6 bases from V and 1 base from J; bases unmatched to any gene: 3. Germline V gives CDR1 DFQATT, CDR2 SNEGSKA (reference sequence). The chain's CDR3 is CSASTGSYNEQFF. CDR3 nucleotide sequence: TGCAGTGCCTCGACAGGGTCCTACAATGAGCAGTTCTTC.

This clonotype was seen once. V gene TRBV20-1 combines with J gene TRBJ2-4; D call uncertain. The CDR3 sequence is 14 residues long. CDR1 is DFQATT and CDR2 is SNEGSKA in the germline V gene (reference sequence). Trimming cost V 5 bases and J 0 bases, with 11 bases left between them. CDR3 in amino acids: CSASNTLAKNIQYF. The CDR3 bases are TGCAGTGCTTCAAATACGTTAGCCAAAAACATTCAGTACTTC.

This clonotype came up once. The chain combines TRBV28 with TRBJ2-7; no reliable D call. Trimming shortened V by 7 bases and J by 3 bases, and 19 bases separated the two germline ends. CDR1 is MDHEN and CDR2 is SYDVKM in the germline V gene. This CDR3 has 15 residues. The CDR3 spells CASIPQPASGYEQYF. The CDR3, as DNA: TGTGCCAGCATCCCTCAACCTGCCTCGGGCTACGAGCAGTACTTC.

This chain links TRBV20-1 with TRBJ1-2; 8 nucleotides match TRBD1. Losses at the gene ends were 1 base for V and 6 bases for J; bases not matched to a gene: 7. This CDR3 has 14 amino acids. Per germline, CDR1 DFQATT and CDR2 SNEGSKA (reference sequence). The CDR3 sequence is CSARVGRGPDGYTF. CDR3 coding DNA: TGCAGTGCTAGAGTCGGCAGGGGGCCGGATGGCTACACCTTC.